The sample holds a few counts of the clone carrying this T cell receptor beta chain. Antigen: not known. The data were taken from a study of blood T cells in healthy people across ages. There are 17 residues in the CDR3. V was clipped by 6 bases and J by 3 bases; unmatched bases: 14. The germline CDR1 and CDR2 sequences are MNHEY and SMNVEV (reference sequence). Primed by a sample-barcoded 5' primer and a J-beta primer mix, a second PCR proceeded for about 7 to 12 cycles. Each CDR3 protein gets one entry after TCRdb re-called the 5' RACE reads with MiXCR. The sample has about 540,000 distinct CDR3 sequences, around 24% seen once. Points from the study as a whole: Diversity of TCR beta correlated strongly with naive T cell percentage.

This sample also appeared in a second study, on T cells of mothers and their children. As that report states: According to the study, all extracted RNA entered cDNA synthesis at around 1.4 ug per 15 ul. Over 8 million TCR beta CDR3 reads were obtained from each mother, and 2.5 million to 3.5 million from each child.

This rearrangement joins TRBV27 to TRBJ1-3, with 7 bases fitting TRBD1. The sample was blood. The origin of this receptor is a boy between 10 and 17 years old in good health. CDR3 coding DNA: TGTGCCAGCAGCAGGGGGGGTCTGGGAGATAATGGAAACACCATATATTTT. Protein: CASSRGGLGDNGNTIYF.